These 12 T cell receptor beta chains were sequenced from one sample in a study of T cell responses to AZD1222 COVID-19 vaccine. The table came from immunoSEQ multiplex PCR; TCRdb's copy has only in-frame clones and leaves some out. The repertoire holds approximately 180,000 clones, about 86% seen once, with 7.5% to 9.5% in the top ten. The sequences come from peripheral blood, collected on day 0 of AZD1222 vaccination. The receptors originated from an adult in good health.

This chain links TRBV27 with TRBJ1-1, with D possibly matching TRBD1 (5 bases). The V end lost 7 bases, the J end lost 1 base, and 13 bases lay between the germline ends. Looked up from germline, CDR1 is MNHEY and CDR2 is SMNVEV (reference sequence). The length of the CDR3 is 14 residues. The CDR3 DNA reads TGTGCCAGCAAAAGGGGACGGGAGAACACTGAAGCTTTCTTT. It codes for CASKRGRENTEAFF.

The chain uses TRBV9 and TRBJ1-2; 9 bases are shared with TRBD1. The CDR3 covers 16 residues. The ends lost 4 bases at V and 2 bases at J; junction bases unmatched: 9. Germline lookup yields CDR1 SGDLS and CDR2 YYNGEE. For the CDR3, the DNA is TGTGCCAGCAGCTCATCGACAGGGGGACGCAACTATGGCTACACCTTC. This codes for CASSSSTGGRNYGYTF.

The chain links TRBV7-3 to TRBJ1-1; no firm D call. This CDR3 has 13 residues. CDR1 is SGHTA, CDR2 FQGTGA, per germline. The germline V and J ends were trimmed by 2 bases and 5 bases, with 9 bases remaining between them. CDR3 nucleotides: TGTGCCAGCAGCTTAGTGGGTAAGACTGAAGCTTTCTTT. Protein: CASSLVGKTEAFF.

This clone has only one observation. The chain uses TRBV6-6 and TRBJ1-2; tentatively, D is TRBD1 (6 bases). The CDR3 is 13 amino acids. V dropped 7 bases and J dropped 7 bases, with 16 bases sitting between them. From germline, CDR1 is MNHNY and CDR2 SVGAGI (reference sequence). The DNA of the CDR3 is TGTGCCAGCACCTCGGCGGGGGCCCGTGGCTACACCTTC. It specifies CASTSAGARGYTF.

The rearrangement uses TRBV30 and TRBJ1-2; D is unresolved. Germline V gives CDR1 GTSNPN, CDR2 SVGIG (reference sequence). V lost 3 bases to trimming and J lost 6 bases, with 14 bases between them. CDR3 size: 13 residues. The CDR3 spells CAWRSGWEDGYTF. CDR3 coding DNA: TGTGCCTGGAGGTCTGGGTGGGAGGATGGCTACACCTTC.

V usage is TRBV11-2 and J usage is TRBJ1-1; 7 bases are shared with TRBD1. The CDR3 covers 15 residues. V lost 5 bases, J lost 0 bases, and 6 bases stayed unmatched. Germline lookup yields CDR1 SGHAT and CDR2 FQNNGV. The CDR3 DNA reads TGTGCCAGCAGCCCCCAGGGGGGCTTGAACACTGAAGCTTTCTTT. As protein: CASSPQGGLNTEAFF.

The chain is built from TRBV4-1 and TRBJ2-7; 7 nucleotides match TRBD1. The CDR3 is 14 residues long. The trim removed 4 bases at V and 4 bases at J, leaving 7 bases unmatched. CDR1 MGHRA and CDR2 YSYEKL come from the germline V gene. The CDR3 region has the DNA TGCGCCAGCAGCCTCGGACAGGAGGATTACGAGCAGTACTTC. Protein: CASSLGQEDYEQYF.

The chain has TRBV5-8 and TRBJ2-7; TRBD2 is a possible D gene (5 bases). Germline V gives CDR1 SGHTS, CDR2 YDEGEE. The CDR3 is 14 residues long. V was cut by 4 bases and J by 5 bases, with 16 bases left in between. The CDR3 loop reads CASSGGYTTDEQYF. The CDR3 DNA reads TGTGCCAGCAGCGGAGGCTATACAACTGACGAGCAGTACTTC.

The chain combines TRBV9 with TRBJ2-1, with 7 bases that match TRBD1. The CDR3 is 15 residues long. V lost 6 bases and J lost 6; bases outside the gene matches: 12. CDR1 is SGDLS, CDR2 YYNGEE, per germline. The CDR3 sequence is CASKPAGTVPNEQFF. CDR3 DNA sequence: TGTGCCAGCAAGCCAGCTGGGACAGTCCCCAATGAGCAGTTCTTC.

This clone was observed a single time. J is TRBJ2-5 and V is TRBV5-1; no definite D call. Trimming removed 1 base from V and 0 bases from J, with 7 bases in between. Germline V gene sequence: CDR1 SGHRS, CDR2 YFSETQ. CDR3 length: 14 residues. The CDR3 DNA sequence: TGCGCCAGCAGCTTGATGGAAAACCAAGAGACCCAGTACTTC. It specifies CASSLMENQETQYF.

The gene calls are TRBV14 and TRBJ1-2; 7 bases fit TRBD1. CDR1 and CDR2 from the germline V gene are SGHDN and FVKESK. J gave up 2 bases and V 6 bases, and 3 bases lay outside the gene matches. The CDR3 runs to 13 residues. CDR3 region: CASSRQGNYGYTF. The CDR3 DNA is TGTGCCAGCAGTCGACAGGGAAACTATGGCTACACCTTC.

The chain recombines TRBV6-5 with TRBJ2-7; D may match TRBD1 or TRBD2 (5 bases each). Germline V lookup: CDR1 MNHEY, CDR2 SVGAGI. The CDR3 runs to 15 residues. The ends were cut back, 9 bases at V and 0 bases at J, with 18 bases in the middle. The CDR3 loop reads CASTPVGTPSYEQYF. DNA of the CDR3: TGTGCCAGTACCCCGGTTGGGACCCCCTCCTACGAGCAGTACTTC.